This T cell receptor (beta chain) is from a study of CD8 T cells in ankylosing spondylitis. In germline, CDR1 is SGDLS, CDR2 YYNGEE. The CDR3 is 17 residues long. With 3 bases clipped from V and 4 bases from J, the junction kept 15 bases outside the gene matches. TCR beta libraries were made by quantitative 5'-RACE with molecular barcodes. TCRdb reanalysed the 5' RACE reads using MiXCR and keeps one entry per CDR3 protein. The sample shows around 13,000 distinct CDR3 sequences, approximately 3% of them seen only once. The study, taken as a whole, reports: Significantly higher representation of disease-linked clones was reported for matched ankylosing spondylitis synovial fluid.

The sample holds many counts of this clonotype. The antigen is undetermined. V is TRBV9 and J is TRBJ1-2; 7 bases match TRBD1. Sequences were obtained from blood, either unsorted or a sorted T cell fraction (not recorded which). This TCR was recovered from a male donor with ankylosing spondylitis or in good health (not recorded which). CDR3 coding DNA: TGTGCCAGCAGCGGGGGTCTAGGGGACAGCCATCTCTATGGCTACACCTTC. This encodes CASSGGLGDSHLYGYTF.